One sample yielded the 25 T cell receptor beta chains listed below, sequenced in a study of identical twins. MiXCR, run by TCRdb on the 5' RACE reads, gives a single entry per CDR3 protein. The sample includes a few hundred thousand distinct CDR3 sequences, roughly an eighth of them seen just once. These data were likewise used in another study, on yellow fever vaccine responses in identical twins.

The source material was CD4+ T cells sorted from blood. Receptors originate from a woman younger than 30 in good health.

The chain couples TRBV24-1 to TRBJ2-7; 8 positions match TRBD1. This CDR3 is 14 amino acids long. Germline CDR1 is KGHDR and CDR2 is SFDVKD. With V trimmed by 7 bases and J by 2 bases, 6 bases remained unmatched. The CDR3 DNA follows: TGTGCCACCAGGAGGGGGACAGGTACCTACGAGCAGTACTTC. It encodes CATRRGTGTYEQYF.

This clonotype occurred a few times. This chain links TRBV7-2 with TRBJ2-7; 9 bases are shared with TRBD2. The germline gives CDR1 SGHTA, CDR2 FQGNSA. CDR3 length equals 15 residues. The J segment lost 6 bases and the V segment lost 3 bases, leaving 9 bases of the junction unmatched. This CDR3 reads CASSLDASGISEQYF. The CDR3 region has the DNA TGTGCCAGCAGCTTGGATGCTAGCGGGATATCCGAGCAGTACTTC.

This clonotype occurred a few times. The rearrangement joins TRBV7-6 to TRBJ2-3; a weak D match, TRBD2 (7 bases). Trimming shortened V by 1 base and J by 0 bases, and 14 bases separated the two germline ends. From germline, CDR1 is SGHVS and CDR2 FNYEAQ. The CDR3 runs to 17 residues. Here the CDR3 DNA reads TGTGCCAGCAGCTTAGTTGGGGGGGGACAAAGCACAGATACGCAGTATTTT. Its translation is CASSLVGGGQSTDTQYF.

In its sample, this clonotype was seen many times. V is TRBV20-1 and J is TRBJ2-6; 10 nucleotides agree with TRBD1. Germline lookup yields CDR1 DFQATT and CDR2 SNEGSKA (reference sequence). V lost 2 bases and J lost 0; bases outside the gene matches: 4. CDR3 length: 17 amino acids. In nucleotides, the CDR3 is TGCAGTGCTAGATACCGGGACAGGGGCTCTGGGGCCAACGTCCTGACTTTC. Its translation: CSARYRDRGSGANVLTF.

This clonotype appeared many times. The chain combines TRBV7-8 with TRBJ2-1, with D perhaps matching TRBD1 (5 bases). V lost 5 bases to trimming and J lost 0 bases, with 14 bases between them. This CDR3 has 16 residues. The germline V gene encodes CDR1 SGHVS and CDR2 FQNEAQ. CDR3 DNA sequence: TGTGCCAGCAGCCAAGACAGTTCCCTCTCCTACAATGAGCAGTTCTTC. It translates to CASSQDSSLSYNEQFF. Based on the CDR3 plus reference TRBV7-8 and TRBJ2-1, the full variable domain is GAGVSQSPRYKVAKRGQDVALRCDPISGHVSLFWYQQALGQGPEFLTYFQNEAQLDKSGLPSDRFFAERPEGSVSTLKIQRTQQEDSAVYLCASSQDSSLSYNEQFFGPGTRLTVL.

This clonotype has just a few counts. V usage is TRBV5-1 and J usage is TRBJ2-3; the D call may be TRBD1 or TRBD2 (5 bases each). V lost 3 bases to trimming and J lost 0 bases, with 17 bases between them. This CDR3 comprises 17 residues. Germline CDR1 is SGHRS and CDR2 is YFSETQ. CDR3 bases: TGCGCCAGCAGCTCCCCTCCTCGGGGCCCCAGCACAGATACGCAGTATTTT. It yields the protein CASSSPPRGPSTDTQYF.

This chain joins TRBV2 and TRBJ2-5, with TRBD1 matching 9 bases. Germline assignment: CDR1 SNHLY and CDR2 FYNNEI. This CDR3 has 14 residues. V lost 4 bases to trimming and J lost 5 bases; unmatched junction nucleotides: 5. CDR3 loop: CASSGGGTGETQYF. CDR3 sequence (DNA): TGTGCCAGCAGTGGGGGGGGGACAGGGGAGACCCAGTACTTC.

This clonotype was seen only a few times. The V call is TRBV5-1, the J call TRBJ1-6; D ambiguous. Germline V gene lookup returns CDR1 SGHRS and CDR2 YFSETQ. The CDR3 runs 13 residues. V lost 0 bases, J lost 5 bases, and 3 bases lay in between. This chain's CDR3 is CASSLDDNSPLHF. Here the CDR3 DNA reads TGCGCCAGCAGCTTGGACGATAATTCACCCCTCCACTTT.

This clonotype came up a few times. The J gene is TRBJ2-4, the V gene TRBV29-1, with D unclear. CDR1 is SQVTM and CDR2 is ANQGSEA in the germline V gene. CDR3 length equals 11 residues. V lost 6 bases and J lost 8, with 11 bases in between. The CDR3 DNA is TGCAGCGTCCTATGGGCAGACATTCAGTACTTC. Protein sequence: CSVLWADIQYF.

This clonotype appeared a few times. V is TRBV7-2 and J is TRBJ2-7, with D tentatively TRBD1 (5 bases). Trimming shortened V by 2 bases and J by 0 bases, and 14 bases separated the two germline ends. Germline CDR1 reads SGHTA; CDR2 reads FQGNSA. CDR3 length: 16 amino acids. The CDR3 sequence: CASSLTSTVSSYEQYF. The DNA for the CDR3 is TGTGCCAGCAGCTTAACCTCGACAGTGAGCTCCTACGAGCAGTACTTC.

This clonotype was seen more than once but under ten times. The V call is TRBV3-1, the J call TRBJ2-3; D gene unclear. This CDR3 region has 14 residues. Germline-derived CDR1 and CDR2 are LGHDT and YNNKEL (reference sequence). The ends were cut back, 1 base at V and 7 bases at J, with 12 bases in the middle. CDR3: CASSQGLTRNTQYF. CDR3 DNA: TGTGCCAGCAGCCAAGGATTGACACGAAATACGCAGTATTTT.

This chain uses TRBV11-1 with TRBJ2-5, with TRBD2 identical over 10 bases. In germline, CDR1 is SGHAT, CDR2 FQDESV (reference sequence). The CDR3 consists of 18 residues. The V gene end was trimmed by 2 bases and the J gene end by 4 bases; junction bases not matched to a gene: 13. CDR3 in DNA: TGTGCCAGCAGCTTAACGGAAAGACTAGCGGGTTGGGGAGAGACCCAGTACTTC. Translated: CASSLTERLAGWGETQYF.

The sample holds many counts of this clonotype. V is TRBV12-3 or TRBV12-4 and J is TRBJ1-2; no firm D call. CDR3 length: 13 amino acids. V lost 0 bases and J 7 bases, leaving 9 bases between the germline ends. The CDR3 region is CASSLAQRGGYTF. CDR3 sequence (DNA): TGTGCCAGCAGTTTAGCGCAGAGAGGTGGCTACACCTTC.

This clonotype occurred a few times. This may arise from a read error, as a much more abundant clone is one base away. This chain uses TRBV6-5 with TRBJ2-7, with 8 bases identical to TRBD2. CDR3 length: 14 amino acids. Trimming removed 2 bases from V and 2 bases from J; junction bases left unmatched: 2. CDR1 MNHEY and CDR2 SVGAGI come from the germline V gene. The CDR3 DNA is TGTGCCAGCAGTTACCGGCGGGGGGCCTACGAGCAGTACTTC. Its protein is CASSYRRGAYEQYF.

The chain links TRBV15 to TRBJ2-1, with D perhaps TRBD2 (5 bases). Germline values: CDR1 LNHNV, CDR2 YYDKDF (reference sequence). Between the trimmed V and J ends, which lost 1 base and 8 bases, there was a span of 12 bases. The length of the CDR3 is 14 residues. The CDR3 spells CATSRGGIGYEQFF. The CDR3 region has the DNA TGTGCCACCAGCAGAGGAGGGATTGGGTATGAGCAGTTCTTC.

This clonotype was detected only a few times. The chain combines TRBV7-3 with TRBJ2-1; the D gene is possibly TRBD1 (5 bases). V lost 5 bases and J 10 bases, leaving 15 bases between the germline ends. Germline CDR1 SGHTA, CDR2 FQGTGA. This CDR3 has 13 residues. CDR3 region: CASSPTQEHEQFF. The CDR3 bases are TGTGCCAGCAGCCCGACACAGGAACACGAGCAGTTCTTC.

In this sample, this clonotype turned up many times. This sequence joins TRBV7-2 and TRBJ2-1, with a weak D call TRBD2 (6 bases). V was clipped by 3 bases and J by 4 bases, with 7 bases between them. This CDR3 has 13 amino acids. The V gene's germline CDR1 is SGHTA and CDR2 FQGNSA. This CDR3 is CASSFRGYNEQFF. CDR3 DNA sequence: TGTGCCAGCAGCTTTCGGGGGTACAATGAGCAGTTCTTC.

The V gene is TRBV14, the J gene TRBJ2-2; D not resolved. V was trimmed by 1 base and J by 6 bases, leaving 6 bases between them. Germline loops: CDR1 SGHDN, CDR2 FVKESK. The CDR3 is made up of 13 amino acids. The CDR3 bases are TGTGCCAGCAGCCAAGTCCAGCCCGGGGAGCTGTTTTTT. Translating it yields CASSQVQPGELFF. Complete variable domain (other parts from reference TRBV14 and TRBJ2-2): EAGVTQFPSHSVIEKGQTVTLRCDPISGHDNLYWYRRVMGKEIKFLLHFVKESKQDESGMPNNRFLAERTGGTYSTLKVQPAELEDSGVYFCASSQVQPGELFFGEGSRLTVL.

This clonotype was counted a few times. The chain combines TRBV20-1 with TRBJ1-1; D might be TRBD1 (6 bases). Germline assignment: CDR1 DFQATT and CDR2 SNEGSKA (reference sequence). This CDR3 is built from 16 residues. Trimming stripped 0 bases from V and 0 bases from J, with 14 bases between. CDR3 region: CSAREGGGGMNTEAFF. CDR3 in DNA: TGCAGTGCTAGAGAAGGGGGGGGTGGCATGAACACTGAAGCTTTCTTT.

Many counts were recorded for this clonotype. The chain combines TRBV27 with TRBJ2-5; D is perhaps TRBD2 (6 bases). The ends were cut back, 4 bases at V and 6 bases at J, with 15 bases in the middle. This CDR3 is 14 amino acids long. CDR1 is MNHEY, CDR2 SMNVEV, per germline (reference sequence). The CDR3 nucleotides are TGTGCCAGCAGTTCAGCGGGCGGGGAAAAGACCCAGTACTTC. Its translation: CASSSAGGEKTQYF.

The rearrangement uses TRBV20-1 and TRBJ2-2; TRBD2 agrees at 7 bases. The junction had 7 bases not matched to a gene; V was cut back by 6 bases and J by 6 bases. Germline CDR1 and CDR2: DFQATT and SNEGSKA (reference sequence). This CDR3 region has 13 residues. The CDR3 region is CSASLAGAGELFF. CDR3 nucleotides: TGCAGTGCCTCCTTAGCGGGCGCCGGGGAGCTGTTTTTT.

This chain joins TRBV10-3 and TRBJ2-5; tentatively, D is TRBD2 (9 bases). V was clipped by 8 bases and J by 7 bases, with 26 bases between them. The germline CDR1 and CDR2 sequences are ENHRY and SYGVKD. This CDR3 contains 16 residues. CDR3 sequence: CAIGTGSSGTSGTQYF. The CDR3 DNA sequence: TGTGCCATCGGGACAGGTTCTAGCGGGACCTCGGGGACCCAGTACTTC.

The chain has TRBV30 and TRBJ2-1; D is perhaps TRBD1 (5 bases). Trimming stripped 1 base from V and 9 bases from J, with 10 bases between. Germline loops: CDR1 GTSNPN, CDR2 SVGIG (reference sequence). The CDR3 covers 12 residues. This CDR3 is CAWSGPGREQFF. The CDR3 DNA is TGTGCCTGGAGTGGGCCAGGGCGTGAGCAGTTCTTC.

This clonotype was observed a few times. J is TRBJ1-2 and V is TRBV3-1, with D maybe TRBD1 (5 bases). The CDR3 has 14 residues. In germline, CDR1 is LGHDT, CDR2 YNNKEL (reference sequence). Trimming stripped 5 bases from V and 7 bases from J, with 17 bases between. CDR3 DNA: TGTGCCAGCAGCGATTATCGGGGCAGTGGTGGCTACACCTTC. It encodes CASSDYRGSGGYTF.

This clonotype occurred a few times. CDR3 sequence (DNA): TGTGCCAGCATTAGGGGGGCGACCGGGGAGCTGTTTTTT. Translated, it gives CASIRGATGELFF. V and J are TRBV28 and TRBJ2-2; D assignment may be TRBD1 or TRBD2 (6 bases each). Trimming took 7 bases from V and 5 from J, leaving 11 bases between them. In germline, CDR1 is MDHEN, CDR2 SYDVKM. CDR3 length: 13 residues.